The 11 T cell receptor beta chains in this list originate from one sample, sequenced in a study of CD8+ T cells in alopecia areata. RNA was extracted and reverse transcribed into cDNA as the sequencing template. Using immunoSEQ multiplex PCR, the repertoire was profiled, and TCRdb retains in-frame clones only, with some absent. The sample gives fewer than 200,000 clones, 50% to 70% of which show up once; about 15% is in the top ten. Specimen: CD4+ T cells sorted from blood, collected at week 0. These receptors were taken from a human donor with alopecia areata.

In this sample, this clone turned up a few times. The CDR3 coding sequence is TGTGCCATGGGACCTTGTAACTATGGCTACACCTTC. Translating it yields CAMGPCNYGYTF. J is TRBJ1-2 and V is TRBV9; perhaps TRBD1 as D (5 bases). Germline loops: CDR1 SGDLS, CDR2 YYNGEE. The CDR3 contains 12 residues. V was shortened by 9 bases and J by 1 base, with 10 bases between the two germline ends. Drawing the rest from reference TRBV9 and TRBJ1-2, the complete variable domain is DSGVTQTPKHLITATGQRVTLRCSPRSGDLSVYWYQQSLDQGLQFLIQYYNGEERAKGNILERFSAQQFPDLHSELNLSSLELGDSALYFCAMGPCNYGYTFGSGTRLTVV.

V usage is TRBV5-6 and J usage is TRBJ1-5; the D gene is possibly TRBD1 (6 bases). The ends were cut back, 3 bases at V and 4 bases at J, with 14 bases in the middle. Germline V CDR1 and CDR2: SGHDT, YYEEEE. The CDR3 runs to 15 residues. The CDR3: CASSWTGTNNQPQHF. DNA of the CDR3: TGTGCCAGCAGCTGGACCGGGACAAATAATCAGCCCCAGCATTTT.

V gene TRBV27 combines with J gene TRBJ2-7; 8 nucleotides match TRBD1. Germline V gives CDR1 MNHEY, CDR2 SMNVEV (reference sequence). Losses at the gene ends were 5 bases for V and 3 bases for J; bases not matched to a gene: 6. This CDR3 is 14 amino acids long. The CDR3 spells CASSPRTGSYEQYF. Written as DNA, the CDR3 is TGTGCCAGCAGTCCCCGGACAGGGAGCTACGAGCAGTACTTC.

The chain recombines TRBV9 with TRBJ2-6; TRBD1 agrees at 7 bases. J was trimmed by 2 bases and V by 7 bases; bases with no gene match: 12. Per germline, CDR1 SGDLS and CDR2 YYNGEE. The CDR3 consists of 17 residues. CDR3 in DNA: TGTGCCAGCGCCTCGGGCAGGGGGACACCTGGGGCCAACGTCCTGACTTTC. Translated, it gives CASASGRGTPGANVLTF.

The chain couples TRBV29-1 to TRBJ2-1; D might be TRBD2 (5 bases). The CDR3 loop spans 14 amino acids. Trimming left V 5 bases short and J 0 bases short, with 11 bases between. Germline lookup yields CDR1 SQVTM and CDR2 ANQGSEA. DNA of the CDR3: TGCAGCGTTTTTATTGGGAGCTCCTACAATGAGCAGTTCTTC. Translating gives CSVFIGSSYNEQFF.

The V gene is TRBV15, the J gene TRBJ1-2; 8 nucleotides match TRBD1. The V gene's germline CDR1 is LNHNV and CDR2 YYDKDF (reference sequence). This CDR3 region has 13 residues. With V trimmed by 5 bases and J by 7 bases, 6 bases remained unmatched. The CDR3 loop is CATSRKTGVGYTF. CDR3 nucleotides: TGTGCCACCAGCCGCAAGACAGGGGTTGGCTACACCTTC.

This sequence joins TRBV7-8 and TRBJ1-1; D may be TRBD1 (5 bases). The V gene's germline CDR1 is SGHVS and CDR2 FQNEAQ. With 1 base removed from V and 5 bases from J, the gap between germline ends came to 11 bases. The CDR3 runs to 14 residues. CDR3 nucleotides: TGTGCCAGCAGCTTAGACGATAGGGGAACTGAAGCTTTCTTT. Its translation: CASSLDDRGTEAFF.

The rearrangement joins TRBV29-1 to TRBJ2-3; TRBD2 matches at 16 bases. The V segment lost 4 bases and the J segment 4 bases; nucleotides outside the gene matches: 8. Germline CDR1 SQVTM, CDR2 ANQGSEA. The CDR3 is 17 residues long. This CDR3 is CSVGGTSGGADSDTQYF. Written as DNA, the CDR3 is TGCAGCGTTGGTGGGACTAGCGGGGGGGCCGACTCAGATACGCAGTATTTT.

This chain uses TRBV5-6 with TRBJ2-7; the D gene is possibly TRBD1 (6 bases). This CDR3 contains 14 residues. The V end lost 4 bases, the J end lost 3 bases, and 14 bases lay between the germline ends. From germline, CDR1 is SGHDT and CDR2 YYEEEE. CDR3 coding DNA: TGTGCCAGCAGCCCCGGGACATCCCACTACGAGCAGTACTTC. Amino acids: CASSPGTSHYEQYF.

The V gene is TRBV6-5, the J gene TRBJ1-2; TRBD1 agrees at 7 bases. V was pared by 6 bases and J by 4 bases, with 5 bases of the junction left unmatched. The germline V gene has CDR1 MNHEY and CDR2 SVGAGI. The CDR3 has 13 amino acids. DNA of the CDR3: TGTGCCAGCAGCCCAGACAGGGCCTATGGCTACACCTTC. Its protein product is CASSPDRAYGYTF.

The chain uses TRBV27 and TRBJ1-1; maybe TRBD1 (5 bases). Germline V CDR1 and CDR2: MNHEY, SMNVEV (reference sequence). V was clipped by 6 bases and J by 1 base, with 6 bases between them. The CDR3 has 12 residues. In DNA form, the CDR3 reads TGTGCCAGCAGGGGGGGGAACACTGAAGCTTTCTTT. Its translation is CASRGGNTEAFF.